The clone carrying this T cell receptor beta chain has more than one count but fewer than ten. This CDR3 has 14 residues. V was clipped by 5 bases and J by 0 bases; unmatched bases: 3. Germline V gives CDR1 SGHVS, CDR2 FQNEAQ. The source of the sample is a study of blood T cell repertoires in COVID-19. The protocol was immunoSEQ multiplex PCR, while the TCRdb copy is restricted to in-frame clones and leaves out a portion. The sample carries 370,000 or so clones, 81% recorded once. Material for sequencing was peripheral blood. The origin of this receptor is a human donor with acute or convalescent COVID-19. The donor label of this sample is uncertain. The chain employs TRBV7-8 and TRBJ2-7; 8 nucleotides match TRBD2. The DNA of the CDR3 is TGTGCCAGCAGCCACGGGACTAGCTCCTACGAGCAGTACTTC. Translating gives CASSHGTSSYEQYF. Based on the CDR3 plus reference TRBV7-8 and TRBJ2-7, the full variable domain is GAGVSQSPRYKVAKRGQDVALRCDPISGHVSLFWYQQALGQGPEFLTYFQNEAQLDKSGLPSDRFFAERPEGSVSTLKIQRTQQEDSAVYLCASSHGTSSYEQYFGPGTRLTVT.